This T cell receptor (beta chain) was sequenced in a study of post-analysis software for immune sequencing data. Study information: Patients with relapsing-remitting, secondary progressive and progressive-relapsing multiple sclerosis courses were all represented. Study-wide points: TRBV5-6, TRBV5-1 and TRBV20-1 were among five TRBV segments more frequent in patients than controls.

About this clonotype itself: Its antigen is still unknown.

Germline CDR1 is DFQATT and CDR2 is SNEGSKA (reference sequence). With 1 base removed from V and 4 bases from J, the gap between germline ends came to 8 bases. This CDR3 comprises 13 residues. Included in the TCR beta cDNA libraries were unique molecular identifiers. TCRdb reprocessed the PCR reads with MiXCR, giving one entry per CDR3 protein. The data contain more than 500,000 distinct CDR3 sequences, under 40% of them seen just once; the ten biggest clones take up approximately 6%. The TCR sequence derives from a girl between 2 and 17 years old with multiple sclerosis. The sequenced sample consisted of blood. The chain employs TRBV20-1 and TRBJ1-5; D uncertain. This chain's CDR3 is CSARGPDNQPQHF. The CDR3 DNA is TGCAGTGCTAGAGGTCCGGATAATCAGCCCCAGCATTTT.